This record covers a single TCR beta chain. What it binds is not known. Trimming removed 5 bases at V and 6 bases at J, with 10 bases between. The CDR3 is 12 amino acids. Time point specified: persistent/refractory GD, antithyroid drugs over 5 years with positive TRAb. Generation of the TCR library employed RNA extracted from PBMCs. Patient provenance is recorded as an endocrinology department in Xi'an, China. These data come from a study of regulatory T cells in long-lasting Graves disease. CDR3-region Arm-PCR and iRepertoire HTBI primers produced the TCR beta libraries. TCRdb processed the multiplex PCR reads anew with MiXCR; each CDR3 protein has one entry. In the table there are over 650,000 distinct CDR3 sequences, approximately 31% of which are singletons. Study-wide results and caveats: TRBV28, TRBJ1-2 and TRBJ2-5 were favored in persistent disease.

The chain links TRBV12-3 or TRBV12-4 to TRBJ1-1; perhaps TRBD1 as D (6 bases). The sample in question was peripheral blood mononuclear cells (PBMCs), obtained when the disease was refractory, from a patient treated with antithyroid drugs. This receptor was identified in a female donor with Graves disease. The CDR3 coding sequence is TGTGCCAGCAGTACAGGGTACTCTGAAGCTTTCTTT. Translation gives CASSTGYSEAFF.